This T cell receptor beta chain came from a study of CD8 T cells in Susac syndrome. Study-wide results and limits: As acknowledged by the study, its TCR sequencing and HLA analysis included a relatively small number of individuals.

Roughly 0.45 to 1 ug RNA was reverse transcribed with random hexamers. The authors amplified TCR beta CDR3 across 54 Vbeta and 13 Jbeta using immunoSEQ multiplex PCR. MiXCR, applied by TCRdb to the immunoSEQ multiplex PCR reads, yields one record per CDR3 protein. The sample holds hundreds of thousands of distinct CDR3 sequences, 85% seen once. The CDR3 loop spans 17 amino acids. The V segment lost 2 bases and the J segment 6 bases; nucleotides outside the gene matches: 8. Germline CDR1 MNHEY, CDR2 SVGAGI. This clonotype occurred once. What it binds is not known. This rearrangement joins TRBV6-5 to TRBJ2-1, with 12 bases matching TRBD2. The TCR comes from a human donor with multiple sclerosis. The material sequenced was CD8+ T cells from PBMCs. The CDR3 region is CASSYLRTSGTGNEQFF. CDR3 nucleotides: TGTGCCAGCAGTTACCTCCGGACTAGCGGGACTGGCAATGAGCAGTTCTTC.